These 25 T cell receptor beta chains came from one sample sequenced in a study of CD8+CD57+ T cells in acquired aplastic anemia. Investigators profiled TCR beta VDJ and CDR3 from genomic DNA template. TCRdb reanalysed the reads using MiXCR and keeps one entry per CDR3 protein. The repertoire holds fewer than 100,000 distinct CDR3 sequences, with under 50% as singletons. Sequencing used sorted CD4+, CD8+, or CD8+CD57+ T cells (not recorded which) from PBMCs. The receptors come from a human donor in good health, serving as a control.

This clonotype has a count of ten or more. This chain links TRBV2 with TRBJ1-1; 10 nucleotides match TRBD1. V lost 4 bases to trimming and J lost 0 bases; unmatched junction nucleotides: 8. Germline CDR1 SNHLY, CDR2 FYNNEI. There are 17 residues in the CDR3. The CDR3: CASSGDRGRTMNTEAFF. The CDR3 nucleotides read TGTGCCAGCAGTGGGGACAGGGGCCGGACGATGAACACTGAAGCTTTCTTT.

This clonotype has ten or more counts. The rearrangement uses TRBV15 and TRBJ2-5; 8 bases are shared with TRBD2. In germline, CDR1 is LNHNV, CDR2 YYDKDF (reference sequence). CDR3 size: 15 residues. V lost 11 bases, J lost 0 bases, and 11 bases stayed unmatched. In DNA, the CDR3 is TGTGCCGCCGCCGCCGGGGGGGGAAACCAAGAGACCCAGTACTTC. Protein: CAAAAGGGNQETQYF.

The J gene is TRBJ2-1, the V gene TRBV6-1, with 9 bases matching TRBD2. Germline-derived CDR1 and CDR2 are MNHNS and SASEGT. Germline trimming cut 2 bases from V and 5 bases from J; bases unmatched to any gene: 4. The CDR3 is made up of 15 amino acids. The CDR3, as DNA: TGTGCCAGCAGTGAATATAGCGGGAGTCACAATGAGCAGTTCTTC. As protein: CASSEYSGSHNEQFF.

CDR3 sequence: CSARDTDTQYF. The CDR3, as DNA: TGCAGTGCTAGAGATACAGATACGCAGTATTTT. J is TRBJ2-3 and V is TRBV20-1, with D unclear. The CDR3 is 11 amino acids. Germline lookup yields CDR1 DFQATT and CDR2 SNEGSKA (reference sequence). Trimming shortened V by 0 bases and J by 3 bases, and 1 base separated the two germline ends.

The chain carries TRBV4-2 and TRBJ1-6; TRBD1 matches at 7 bases. With V trimmed by 4 bases and J by 10 bases, 16 bases remained unmatched. Germline assignment: CDR1 LGHNA and CDR2 YNFKEQ. There are 17 residues in the CDR3. The CDR3, as DNA: TGTGCCAGCAGCCCGCGCCCCGCTACAGGGGACCTCTCACCCCTCCACTTT. This codes for CASSPRPATGDLSPLHF.

This clonotype was counted only a few times. The CDR3 bases are TGTGCCAGCAGTGAAGGGACAGGGTATGGCTACACCTTC. This translates into CASSEGTGYGYTF. The chain combines TRBV2 with TRBJ1-2, with 8 bases fitting TRBD1. Germline CDR1 SNHLY, CDR2 FYNNEI. The CDR3 spans 13 residues. The ends lost 1 base at V and 5 bases at J; junction bases unmatched: 0.

In this sample, this clonotype turned up many times. V and J are TRBV13 and TRBJ1-2, with D possibly TRBD1 on 5 matching bases. The CDR3 sequence is 15 residues long. In germline, CDR1 is PRHDT, CDR2 FYEKMQ (reference sequence). V was trimmed by 5 bases and J by 5 bases, leaving 18 bases between them. The CDR3 sequence is CASSLNTIDSYGYTF. Here the CDR3 DNA reads TGTGCCAGCAGCCTAAACACCATCGACAGTTATGGCTACACCTTC.

Regarding this clonotype: A junction boundary mismatches the germline segment, possibly from a read error. J is TRBJ2-3 and V is TRBV9; 12 positions match TRBD2. Germline V gives CDR1 SGDLS, CDR2 YYNGEE. The CDR3 extends over 15 amino acids. In DNA, the CDR3 is TGCGCCAGCAGCGCCGGACTAGCGGGACCAGATACGCAGTATTTT. This sequence encodes CASSAGLAGPDTQYF.

This clonotype has a handful of counts. The gene calls are TRBV6-1 and TRBJ2-2; 7 bases map to TRBD1. The CDR3 has 13 residues. Trimming removed 10 bases from V and 0 bases from J; junction bases left unmatched: 2. Looked up from germline, CDR1 is MNHNS and CDR2 is SASEGT. The CDR3 DNA reads as TGTGCCACAGGACAGGCGAACACCGGGGAGCTGTTTTTT. Its protein product is CATGQANTGELFF.

This clonotype was seen ten or more times. This sequence joins TRBV5-1 and TRBJ2-7; D is ambiguous. Between the trimmed V and J ends, which lost 2 bases and 4 bases, there was a span of 13 bases. Germline V CDR1 and CDR2: SGHRS, YFSETQ. The CDR3 sequence is 14 residues long. CDR3 region: CASSFDRNQYEQYF. For the CDR3, the DNA is TGCGCCAGCAGCTTTGACCGGAACCAATACGAGCAGTACTTC.

There are many counts of this clonotype. The chain employs TRBV29-1 and TRBJ2-2; possibly TRBD1 for D (5 bases). This CDR3 is 10 amino acids long. CDR1 is SQVTM, CDR2 ANQGSEA, per germline. CDR3 nucleotides: TGCTCAGGGTACGCCGGGGAGCTGTTTTTT. Its translation is CSGYAGELFF.

The count of this clonotype is one. One junction end disagrees with the germline gene, perhaps due to a read error. V is TRBV15 and J is TRBJ1-1; TRBD1 aligns across 7 bases. CDR3 length equals 15 residues. Germline-derived CDR1 and CDR2 are LNHNV and YYDKDF (reference sequence). The chain's CDR3 is CATSSLTGQGTEALF. As DNA, the CDR3 is TGTGCCACCAGCAGCTTGACAGGGCAGGGTACTGAGGCTCTCTTT.

V gene TRBV3-1 combines with J gene TRBJ1-4; 10 nucleotides line up with TRBD1. CDR1 is LGHDT, CDR2 YNNKEL, per germline (reference sequence). The CDR3 has 15 amino acids. J was trimmed by 8 bases and V by 1 base; bases with no gene match: 4. In DNA form, the CDR3 reads TGTGCCAGCAGCCAAGGGGACAGGGGTGGGGAAAAACTGTTTTTT. Translated, it gives CASSQGDRGGEKLFF.

This clonotype appeared a few times. The genes are TRBV2 and TRBJ2-6; TRBD1 matches 7 bases. From germline, CDR1 is SNHLY and CDR2 FYNNEI. The CDR3 is 15 residues long. Trimming took 8 bases from V and 2 from J; bases not matched to a gene: 6. CDR3 amino acids: CASLSDRAGANVLTF. The DNA for the CDR3 is TGTGCCAGCCTCAGTGACAGGGCTGGGGCCAACGTCCTGACTTTC.

V usage is TRBV24-1 and J usage is TRBJ1-5; D perhaps matches TRBD1 (6 bases). The V gene lost 9 bases and the J gene lost 0 bases, with 11 bases spanning the gap. Looked up from germline, CDR1 is KGHDR and CDR2 is SFDVKD. CDR3 size: 14 residues. The CDR3 sequence is CATSRQDSNQPQHF. Written as DNA, the CDR3 is TGTGCCACCTCCCGACAGGATAGCAATCAGCCCCAGCATTTT.

This clonotype was picked up many times. The chain combines TRBV2 with TRBJ2-7; 7 nucleotides line up with TRBD1. The CDR3 covers 13 residues. The trim removed 8 bases at V and 0 bases at J, leaving 4 bases unmatched. Per the germline V gene, CDR1 is SNHLY and CDR2 is FYNNEI. The CDR3 loop reads CASWDSDSYEQYF. The CDR3 bases are TGTGCCAGCTGGGACAGTGACTCCTACGAGCAGTACTTC. The complete variable domain, with remaining parts taken from reference TRBV2 and TRBJ2-7, reads EPEVTQTPSHQVTQMGQEVILRCVPISNHLYFYWYRQILGQKVEFLVSFYNNEISEKSEIFDDQFSVERPDGSNFTLKIRSTKLEDSAMYFCASWDSDSYEQYFGPGTRLTVT.

The genes are TRBV9 and TRBJ2-5, with D unresolved. Germline values: CDR1 SGDLS, CDR2 YYNGEE. V gave up 8 bases and J gave up 4 bases, with 6 bases separating them. The CDR3 is 10 amino acids. Written as DNA, the CDR3 is TGTGCCAGTCAACGAGAGACCCAGTACTTC. Protein: CASQRETQYF.

In regard to this clonotype: A much larger clone differs by one base, so this may be a read error. The rearrangement uses TRBV7-8 and TRBJ1-1; D gene ambiguous. The CDR3 totals 14 residues. Germline V gene lookup returns CDR1 SGHVS and CDR2 FQNEAQ. Trimming pared 1 base from V and 8 bases from J, leaving 14 bases between. CDR3 nucleotide sequence: TGTGCCAGCAGCTTAGAGTCCCCCCCGGGGGAAGCTTTCTTT. Protein: CASSLESPPGEAFF.

At least ten counts were recorded for this clonotype. The chain employs TRBV20-1 and TRBJ1-1; no definite D call. CDR1 and CDR2 (germline): DFQATT, SNEGSKA (reference sequence). Trimming took 0 bases from V and 1 from J, leaving 6 bases between them. CDR3 length: 13 amino acids. The CDR3 DNA sequence: TGCAGTGCTAGAGATCGTCGGAACACTGAAGCTTTCTTT. It encodes CSARDRRNTEAFF.

Points on this clonotype: The CDR3 does not end in the conserved phenylalanine or tryptophan, so this is likely a read error. This sequence joins TRBV24-1 and TRBJ1-1, with D hard to call. The germline V gene encodes CDR1 KGHDR and CDR2 SFDVKD. The CDR3 sequence is 14 residues long. CDR3 sequence reads: CAASGGGRDTEAFS. CDR3 nucleotide sequence: TGTGCCGCCAGTGGAGGAGGGAGGGACACTGAAGCTTTCTCT.

Comments on this clonotype: Since the CDR3 does not end with the conserved phenylalanine or tryptophan, this likely comes from a read error. The chain carries TRBV14 and TRBJ1-1; 10 bases agree with TRBD1. The CDR3 has 13 residues. V dropped 5 bases and J dropped 8; count of bases not matched to a gene: 5. Germline CDR1 is SGHDN and CDR2 is FVKESK. The CDR3: CASSAGQGSEAFL. The CDR3 coding sequence is TGTGCCAGCAGCGCGGGACAGGGGAGCGAAGCTTTCCTT.

The V and J genes are TRBV12-3 or TRBV12-4 and TRBJ2-1; D is possibly TRBD1 (6 bases). The CDR3 consists of 13 residues. The germline V and J ends were trimmed by 6 bases and 6 bases, with 12 bases remaining between them. The CDR3 protein is CASSPGTLNEQFF. The CDR3 nucleotides are TGTGCCAGCAGCCCCGGGACACTCAATGAGCAGTTCTTC.

The chain carries TRBV5-5 and TRBJ2-2, with 9 bases fitting TRBD1. J gave up 0 bases and V 4 bases, and 1 base lay outside the gene matches. The length of the CDR3 is 15 residues. Germline assignment: CDR1 SGHKS and CDR2 YYEKEE (reference sequence). The CDR3 sequence is CASSRQGANTGELFF. DNA of the CDR3: TGTGCCAGCAGCCGACAGGGGGCGAACACCGGGGAGCTGTTTTTT.

The sample holds a few counts of this clonotype. The rearrangement links TRBV5-1 to TRBJ2-5, with 8 nucleotides matching TRBD2. Germline V gene sequence: CDR1 SGHRS, CDR2 YFSETQ. J was trimmed by 5 bases and V by 4 bases; bases with no gene match: 10. The CDR3 totals 15 residues. The DNA for the CDR3 is TGCGCCAGCAGCGACCTCAGCGGGGGTATGGAGACCCAGTACTTC. As protein: CASSDLSGGMETQYF. Full variable domain (outside the CDR3, taken from reference TRBV5-1 and TRBJ2-5): KAGVTQTPRYLIKTRGQQVTLSCSPISGHRSVSWYQQTPGQGLQFLFEYFSETQRNKGNFPGRFSGRQFSNSRSEMNVSTLELGDSALYLCASSDLSGGMETQYFGPGTRLLVL.

This clonotype appeared many times. This chain connects TRBV7-8 to TRBJ2-7; the match to TRBD2 covers 8 bases. CDR1 and CDR2 (germline): SGHVS, FQNEAQ. This CDR3 region has 15 residues. V trimming: 3 bases; J trimming: 2 bases; junction bases outside the gene matches: 6. This CDR3 reads CASSFGLAGPYEQYF. The CDR3, as DNA: TGTGCCAGCAGCTTCGGTCTAGCGGGCCCCTACGAGCAGTACTTC.